Given below is one T cell receptor (beta chain) in context. The V gene lost 3 bases and the J gene lost 4 bases, with 14 bases spanning the gap. Germline V CDR1 and CDR2: SGDLS, YYNGEE. The CDR3 spans 15 residues. The sample belongs to a study of T cell responses to AZD1222 COVID-19 vaccine. Sequenced by immunoSEQ multiplex PCR; TCRdb stores in-frame clones only, minus some. This table has around 260,000 clones, roughly 93% appearing once. The sample consisted of peripheral blood, taken on day 0 of AZD1222 vaccination. The sequence derives from an adult in good health. This chain links TRBV9 with TRBJ2-1; D is possibly TRBD2 (6 bases). The DNA of the CDR3 is TGTGCCAGCAGCGGACGGGACTTGGGATACAATGAGCAGTTCTTC. The encoded protein is CASSGRDLGYNEQFF. The complete variable domain, with remaining parts taken from reference TRBV9 and TRBJ2-1, reads DSGVTQTPKHLITATGQRVTLRCSPRSGDLSVYWYQQSLDQGLQFLIQYYNGEERAKGNILERFSAQQFPDLHSELNLSSLELGDSALYFCASSGRDLGYNEQFFGPGTRLTVL.